The source of this T cell receptor beta chain is a study of beta chain features in type 1 diabetes. Trimming left V 0 bases short and J 6 bases short, with 16 bases between. This CDR3 is built from 16 residues. Germline V CDR1 and CDR2: LGHNA, YNFKEQ. This clone was found a few times. The antigen remains undetermined. Points from the study as a whole: Shorter TCRB CDR3s, moderately but significantly so, were found in Type 1 diabetes patients in all four CD4+ subsets. Comparison showed that naive, central memory and Treg TCRB repertoires appeared more similar among patients than among healthy donors.

Using CD45RO/CCR7/CD25/CD127/CD95/CD27, CD4+ naive, central memory, regulatory and stem cell-like memory cells were sorted. Every isolated RNA sample was fully reverse transcribed, so sequencing captured expressed TCRB transcripts. The average output of naive, central memory and regulatory T cell samples was 3 million to 4 million reads. The method was immunoSEQ multiplex PCR; TCRdb's version includes in-frame clones alone and lacks a portion of them. The data contain some 640,000 clones, over 12% of them seen just once; the ten biggest clones take up 0.03% to 0.04%. The chain links TRBV4-2 to TRBJ2-3; D possibly corresponds to TRBD2 (5 bases). The sequence came from a young man with type 1 diabetes. Sequenced: naive CD4+ T cells from blood. The CDR3 protein is CASSQDPSPGLDTQYF. CDR3 DNA: TGTGCCAGCAGCCAAGATCCGAGCCCGGGGTTGGATACGCAGTATTTT.